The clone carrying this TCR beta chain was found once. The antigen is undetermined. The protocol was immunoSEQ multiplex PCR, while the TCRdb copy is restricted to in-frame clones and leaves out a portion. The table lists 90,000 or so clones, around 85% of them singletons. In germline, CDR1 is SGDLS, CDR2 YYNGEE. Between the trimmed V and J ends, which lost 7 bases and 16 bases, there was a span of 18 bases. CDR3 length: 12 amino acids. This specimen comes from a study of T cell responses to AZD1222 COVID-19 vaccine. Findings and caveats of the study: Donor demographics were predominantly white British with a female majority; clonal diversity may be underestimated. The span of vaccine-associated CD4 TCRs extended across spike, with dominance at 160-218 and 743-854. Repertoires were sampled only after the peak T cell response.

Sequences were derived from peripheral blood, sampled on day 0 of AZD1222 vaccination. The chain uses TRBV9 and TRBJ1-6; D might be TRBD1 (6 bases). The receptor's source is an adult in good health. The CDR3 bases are TGTGCCAGCGCCCGGGATGACAGGAGACTCCACTTT. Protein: CASARDDRRLHF.